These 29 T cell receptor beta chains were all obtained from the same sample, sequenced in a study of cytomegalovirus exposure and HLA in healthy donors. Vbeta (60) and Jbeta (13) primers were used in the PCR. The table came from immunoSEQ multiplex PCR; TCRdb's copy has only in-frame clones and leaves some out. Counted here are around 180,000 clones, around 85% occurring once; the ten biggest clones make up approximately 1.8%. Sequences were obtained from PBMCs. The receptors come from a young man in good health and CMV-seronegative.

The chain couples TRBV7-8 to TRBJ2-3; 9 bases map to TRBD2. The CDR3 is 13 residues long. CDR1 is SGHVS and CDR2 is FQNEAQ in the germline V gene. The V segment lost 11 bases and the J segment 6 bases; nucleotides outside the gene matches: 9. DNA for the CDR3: TGTGCCGGTAGCGGGAGACGCGAGGATACGCAGTATTTT. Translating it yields CAGSGRREDTQYF.

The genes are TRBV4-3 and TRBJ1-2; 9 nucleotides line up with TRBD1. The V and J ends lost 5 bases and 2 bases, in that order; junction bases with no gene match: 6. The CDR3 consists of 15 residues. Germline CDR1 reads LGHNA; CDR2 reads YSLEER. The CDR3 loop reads CASSGRDRANYGYTF. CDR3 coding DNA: TGCGCCAGCAGCGGGAGGGACAGGGCCAACTATGGCTACACCTTC.

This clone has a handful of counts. In nucleotides, the CDR3 is TGTGCCAGCAGCTTAGAGCGGGGGAGCTCCTACGAGCAGTACTTC. Amino acids: CASSLERGSSYEQYF. The chain has TRBV7-8 and TRBJ2-7, with 8 positions matching TRBD2. J was trimmed by 0 bases and V by 1 base; bases with no gene match: 2. This CDR3 contains 15 residues. Germline V gene sequence: CDR1 SGHVS, CDR2 FQNEAQ. Full variable domain (remainder filled in from reference TRBV7-8 and TRBJ2-7): GAGVSQSPRYKVAKRGQDVALRCDPISGHVSLFWYQQALGQGPEFLTYFQNEAQLDKSGLPSDRFFAERPEGSVSTLKIQRTQQEDSAVYLCASSLERGSSYEQYFGPGTRLTVT.

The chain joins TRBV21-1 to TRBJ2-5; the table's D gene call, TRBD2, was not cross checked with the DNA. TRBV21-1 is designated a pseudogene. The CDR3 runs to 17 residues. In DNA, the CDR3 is TGTGCCAGCAGCAAGGGACTAGCGGGGGGTGAACAAGAGACCCAGTACTTC. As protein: CASSKGLAGGEQETQYF.

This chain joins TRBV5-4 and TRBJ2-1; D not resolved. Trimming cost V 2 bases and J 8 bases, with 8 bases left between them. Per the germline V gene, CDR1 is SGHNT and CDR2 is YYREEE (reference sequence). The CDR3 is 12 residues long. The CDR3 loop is CASSFPLDEQFF. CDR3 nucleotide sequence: TGTGCCAGCAGCTTCCCATTAGATGAGCAGTTCTTC.

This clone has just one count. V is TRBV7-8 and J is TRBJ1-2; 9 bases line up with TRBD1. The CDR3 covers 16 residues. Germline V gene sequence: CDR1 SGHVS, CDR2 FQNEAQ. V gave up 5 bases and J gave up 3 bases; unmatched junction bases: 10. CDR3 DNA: TGTGCCAGCAGCCCCATGAGGACAGGGGCTGACTATGGCTACACCTTC. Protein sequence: CASSPMRTGADYGYTF.

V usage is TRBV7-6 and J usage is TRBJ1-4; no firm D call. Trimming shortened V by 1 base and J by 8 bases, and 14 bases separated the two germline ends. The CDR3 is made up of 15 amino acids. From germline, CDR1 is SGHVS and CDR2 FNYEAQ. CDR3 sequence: CASSLDAGVGEKLFF. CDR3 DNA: TGTGCCAGCAGCTTAGATGCCGGGGTTGGGGAAAAACTGTTTTTT.

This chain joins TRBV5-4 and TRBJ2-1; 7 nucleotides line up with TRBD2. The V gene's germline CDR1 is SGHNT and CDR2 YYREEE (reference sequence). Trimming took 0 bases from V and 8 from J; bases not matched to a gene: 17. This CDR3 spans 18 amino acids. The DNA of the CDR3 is TGTGCCAGCAGCTTGGATACTAGCGCCACAGGTGCGAGGGATGAGCAGTTCTTC. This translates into CASSLDTSATGARDEQFF.

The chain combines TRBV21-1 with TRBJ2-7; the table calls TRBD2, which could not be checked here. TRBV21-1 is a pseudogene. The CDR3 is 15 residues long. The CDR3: CASSTDFLSSYEQYF. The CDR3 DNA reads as TGTGCCAGCAGCACGGACTTCTTGAGCTCCTACGAGCAGTACTTC.

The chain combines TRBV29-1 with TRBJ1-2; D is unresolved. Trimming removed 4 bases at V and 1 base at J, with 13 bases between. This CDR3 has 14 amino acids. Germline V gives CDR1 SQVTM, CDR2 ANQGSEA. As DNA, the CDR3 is TGCAGCGTTGTGCCACAGATTCTTAACTATGGCTACACCTTC. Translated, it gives CSVVPQILNYGYTF. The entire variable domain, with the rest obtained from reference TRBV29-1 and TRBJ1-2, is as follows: SAVISQKPSRDICQRGTSLTIQCQVDSQVTMMFWYRQQPGQSLTLIATANQGSEATYESGFVIDKFPISRPNLTFSTLTVSNMSPEDSSIYLCSVVPQILNYGYTFGSGTRLTVV.

CDR3 DNA sequence: TGCGCCAGCAGCCCCAGCGGGAGGGGTGGCAATGAGCAGTTCTTC. Its protein is CASSPSGRGGNEQFF. This sequence joins TRBV5-1 and TRBJ2-1; 10 nucleotides line up with TRBD2. The CDR3 is made up of 15 amino acids. V gave up 4 bases and J gave up 6 bases; unmatched junction bases: 7. Per germline, CDR1 SGHRS and CDR2 YFSETQ.

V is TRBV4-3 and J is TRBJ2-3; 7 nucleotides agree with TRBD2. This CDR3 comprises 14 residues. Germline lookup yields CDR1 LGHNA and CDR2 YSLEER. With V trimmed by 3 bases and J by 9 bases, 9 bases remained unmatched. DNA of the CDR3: TGCGCCAGCAGCCAGGTAGCGGCGCGGGAGACGCAGTATTTT. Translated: CASSQVAARETQYF.

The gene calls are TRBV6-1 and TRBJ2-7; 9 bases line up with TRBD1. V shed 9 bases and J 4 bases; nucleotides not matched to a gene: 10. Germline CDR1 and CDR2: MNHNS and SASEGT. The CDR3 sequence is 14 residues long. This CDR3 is CASSDRGPHYEQYF. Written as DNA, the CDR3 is TGTGCCAGTTCGGACAGGGGCCCTCATTACGAGCAGTACTTC.

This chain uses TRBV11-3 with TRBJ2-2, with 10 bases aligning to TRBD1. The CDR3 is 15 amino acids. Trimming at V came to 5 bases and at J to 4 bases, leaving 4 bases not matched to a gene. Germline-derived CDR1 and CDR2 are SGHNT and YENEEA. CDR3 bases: TGTGCCAGCAGCGGAAGGACAGGGGGCACCGGGGAGCTGTTTTTT. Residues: CASSGRTGGTGELFF.

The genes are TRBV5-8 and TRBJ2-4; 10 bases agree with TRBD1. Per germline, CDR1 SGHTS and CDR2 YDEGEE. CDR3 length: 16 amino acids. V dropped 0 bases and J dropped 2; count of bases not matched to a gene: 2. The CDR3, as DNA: TGTGCCAGCAGCTTGGGGACAGGGGGGTCCAAAAACATTCAGTACTTC. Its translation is CASSLGTGGSKNIQYF.

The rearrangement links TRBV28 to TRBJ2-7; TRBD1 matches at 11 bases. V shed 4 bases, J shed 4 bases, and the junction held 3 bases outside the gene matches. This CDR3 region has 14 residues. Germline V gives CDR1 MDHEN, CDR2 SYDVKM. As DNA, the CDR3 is TGTGCCAGCAGTTCGGACAGGGGGCATTACGAGCAGTACTTC. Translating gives CASSSDRGHYEQYF. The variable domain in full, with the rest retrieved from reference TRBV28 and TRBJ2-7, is DVKVTQSSRYLVKRTGEKVFLECVQDMDHENMFWYRQDPGLGLRLIYFSYDVKMKEKGDIPEGYSVSREKKERFSLILESASTNQTSMYLCASSSDRGHYEQYFGPGTRLTVT.

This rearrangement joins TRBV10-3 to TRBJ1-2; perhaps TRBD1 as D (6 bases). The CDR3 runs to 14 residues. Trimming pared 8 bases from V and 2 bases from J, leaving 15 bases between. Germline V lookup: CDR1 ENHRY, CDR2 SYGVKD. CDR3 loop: CAISNTGTNYGYTF. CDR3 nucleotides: TGTGCCATCTCGAATACAGGGACGAACTATGGCTACACCTTC.

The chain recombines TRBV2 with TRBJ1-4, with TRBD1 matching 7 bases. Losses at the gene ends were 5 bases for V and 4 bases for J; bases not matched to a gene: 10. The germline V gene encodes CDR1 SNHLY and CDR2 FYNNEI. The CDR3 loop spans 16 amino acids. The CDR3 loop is CASSPARDRVNEKLFF. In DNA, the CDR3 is TGTGCCAGCAGTCCCGCCAGGGACAGAGTTAATGAAAAACTGTTTTTT. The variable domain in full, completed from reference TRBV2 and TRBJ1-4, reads EPEVTQTPSHQVTQMGQEVILRCVPISNHLYFYWYRQILGQKVEFLVSFYNNEISEKSEIFDDQFSVERPDGSNFTLKIRSTKLEDSAMYFCASSPARDRVNEKLFFGSGTQLSVL.

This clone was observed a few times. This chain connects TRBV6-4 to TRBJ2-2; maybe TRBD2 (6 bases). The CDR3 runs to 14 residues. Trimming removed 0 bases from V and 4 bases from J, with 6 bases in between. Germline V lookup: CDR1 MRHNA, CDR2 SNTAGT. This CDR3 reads CASSDSTSTGELFF. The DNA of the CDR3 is TGTGCCAGCAGTGACTCGACTAGCACCGGGGAGCTGTTTTTT.

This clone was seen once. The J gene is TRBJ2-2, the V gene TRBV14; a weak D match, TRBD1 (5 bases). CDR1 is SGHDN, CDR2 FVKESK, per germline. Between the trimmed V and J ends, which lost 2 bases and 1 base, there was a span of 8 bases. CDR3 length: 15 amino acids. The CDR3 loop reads CASSQNTGNTGELFF. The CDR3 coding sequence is TGTGCCAGCAGCCAAAATACAGGGAACACCGGGGAGCTGTTTTTT.

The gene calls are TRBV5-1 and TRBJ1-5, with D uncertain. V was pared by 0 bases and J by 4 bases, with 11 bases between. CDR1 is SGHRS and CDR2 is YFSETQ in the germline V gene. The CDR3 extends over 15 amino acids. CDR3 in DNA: TGCGCCAGCAGCTTGGGTCCGGGGAGTAATCAGCCCCAGCATTTT. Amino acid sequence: CASSLGPGSNQPQHF.

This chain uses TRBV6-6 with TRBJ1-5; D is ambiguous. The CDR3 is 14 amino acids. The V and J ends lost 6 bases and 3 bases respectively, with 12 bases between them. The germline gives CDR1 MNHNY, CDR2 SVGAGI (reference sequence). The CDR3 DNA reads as TGTGCCAGCAGGTACAGACTTGTCAATCAGCCCCAGCATTTT. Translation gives CASRYRLVNQPQHF.

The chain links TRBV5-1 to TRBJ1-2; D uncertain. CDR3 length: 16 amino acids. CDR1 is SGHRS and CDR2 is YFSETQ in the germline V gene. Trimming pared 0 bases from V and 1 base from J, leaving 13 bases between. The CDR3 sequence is CASSLASGALNYGYTF. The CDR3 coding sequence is TGCGCCAGCAGCTTGGCAAGCGGAGCCCTTAACTATGGCTACACCTTC.

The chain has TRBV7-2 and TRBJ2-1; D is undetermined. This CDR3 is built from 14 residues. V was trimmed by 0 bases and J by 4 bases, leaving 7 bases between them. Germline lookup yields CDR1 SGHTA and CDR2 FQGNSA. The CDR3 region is CASSLADTYNEQFF. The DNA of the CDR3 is TGTGCCAGCAGCTTAGCAGACACGTACAATGAGCAGTTCTTC.

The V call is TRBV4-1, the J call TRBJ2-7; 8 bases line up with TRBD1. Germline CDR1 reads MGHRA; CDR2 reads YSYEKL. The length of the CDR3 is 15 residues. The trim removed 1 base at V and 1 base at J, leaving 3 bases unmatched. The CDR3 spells CASSQGQGPSYEQYF. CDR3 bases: TGCGCCAGCAGCCAAGGACAGGGGCCTTCCTACGAGCAGTACTTC.

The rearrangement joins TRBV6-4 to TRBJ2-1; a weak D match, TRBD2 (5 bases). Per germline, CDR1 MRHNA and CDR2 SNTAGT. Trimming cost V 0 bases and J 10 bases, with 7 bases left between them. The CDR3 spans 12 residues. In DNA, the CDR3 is TGTGCCAGCAGTGACTCGAGGAGGGAGCAGTTCTTC. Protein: CASSDSRREQFF.

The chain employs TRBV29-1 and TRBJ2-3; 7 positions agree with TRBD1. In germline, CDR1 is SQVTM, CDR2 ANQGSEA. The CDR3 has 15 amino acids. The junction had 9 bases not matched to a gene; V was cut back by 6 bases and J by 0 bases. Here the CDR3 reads CSVARQGTSTDTQYF. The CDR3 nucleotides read TGCAGCGTCGCACGACAGGGAACTAGCACAGATACGCAGTATTTT.

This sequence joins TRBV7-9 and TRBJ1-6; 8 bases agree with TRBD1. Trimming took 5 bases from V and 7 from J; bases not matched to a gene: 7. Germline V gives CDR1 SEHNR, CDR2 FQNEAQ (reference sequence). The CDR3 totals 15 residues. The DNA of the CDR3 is TGTGCCAGCAGCACGACGGACAGGGCGAATTCACCCCTCCACTTT. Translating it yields CASSTTDRANSPLHF.

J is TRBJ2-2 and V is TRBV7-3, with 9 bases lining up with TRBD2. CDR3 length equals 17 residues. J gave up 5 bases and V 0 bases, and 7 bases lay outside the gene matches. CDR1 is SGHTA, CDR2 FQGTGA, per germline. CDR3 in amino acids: CASSLTAGGRGTGELFF. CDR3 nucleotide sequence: TGTGCCAGCAGCTTAACGGCGGGAGGGCGGGGAACCGGGGAGCTGTTTTTT.